The present entry profiles one T cell receptor beta chain with its context. The data were taken from a study of technical replicates of blood from several donors. Assay: immunoSEQ multiplex PCR; the TCRdb copy retains only in-frame clones and omits some. Of fewer than 100,000 clones detected, approximately 94% appear once; the ten largest clones hold approximately 0.22%. Trimming pared 2 bases from V and 2 bases from J, leaving 10 bases between. CDR1 is SGHRS, CDR2 YFSETQ, per germline. This CDR3 region has 14 residues. This receptor was taken from a human donor in good health. This chain links TRBV5-1 with TRBJ1-1; D call uncertain. Sequences were obtained from T cells isolated from PBMCs. Here the CDR3 DNA reads TGCGCCAGCAGCTTAGCTCCTGCTAACACTGAAGCTTTCTTT. Its protein product is CASSLAPANTEAFF.